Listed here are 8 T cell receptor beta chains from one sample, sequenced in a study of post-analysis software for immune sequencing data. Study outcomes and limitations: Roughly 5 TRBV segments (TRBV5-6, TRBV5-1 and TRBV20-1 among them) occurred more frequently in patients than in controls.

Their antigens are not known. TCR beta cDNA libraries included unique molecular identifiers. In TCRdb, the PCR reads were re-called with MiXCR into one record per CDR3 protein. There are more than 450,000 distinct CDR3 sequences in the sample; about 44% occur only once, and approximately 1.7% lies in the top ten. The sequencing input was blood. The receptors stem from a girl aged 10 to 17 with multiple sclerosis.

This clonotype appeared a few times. CDR3 region: CASSQTPYEQYF. Here the CDR3 DNA reads TGTGCCAGCAGCCAGACTCCCTACGAGCAGTACTTC. The chain couples TRBV12-3 or TRBV12-4 to TRBJ2-7; D unresolved. V was trimmed by 6 bases and J by 2 bases, leaving 8 bases between them. The CDR3 totals 12 residues.

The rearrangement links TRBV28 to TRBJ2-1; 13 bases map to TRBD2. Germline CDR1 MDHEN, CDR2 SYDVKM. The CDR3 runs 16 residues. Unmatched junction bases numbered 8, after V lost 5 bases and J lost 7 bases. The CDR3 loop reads CASSATGLAGVNEQFF. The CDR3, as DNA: TGTGCCAGCAGTGCCACCGGACTAGCGGGAGTGAATGAGCAGTTCTTC.

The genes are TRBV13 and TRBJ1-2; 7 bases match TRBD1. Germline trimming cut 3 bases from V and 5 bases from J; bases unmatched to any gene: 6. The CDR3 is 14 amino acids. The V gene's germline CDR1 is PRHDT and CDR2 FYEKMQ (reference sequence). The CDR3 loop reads CASSFSGGLYGYTF. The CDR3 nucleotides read TGTGCCAGCAGCTTCTCAGGGGGTCTATATGGCTACACCTTC. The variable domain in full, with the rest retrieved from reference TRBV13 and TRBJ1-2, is AAGVIQSPRHLIKEKRETATLKCYPIPRHDTVYWYQQGPGQDPQFLISFYEKMQSDKGSIPDRFSAQQFSDYHSELNMSSLELGDSALYFCASSFSGGLYGYTFGSGTRLTVV.

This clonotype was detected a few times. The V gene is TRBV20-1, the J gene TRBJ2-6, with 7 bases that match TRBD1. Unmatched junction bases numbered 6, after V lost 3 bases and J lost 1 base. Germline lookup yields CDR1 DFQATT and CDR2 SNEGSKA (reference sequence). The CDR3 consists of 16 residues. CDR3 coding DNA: TGCAGTGCTAGTGAGGGGGCATCGTCTGGGGCCAACGTCCTGACTTTC. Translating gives CSASEGASSGANVLTF.

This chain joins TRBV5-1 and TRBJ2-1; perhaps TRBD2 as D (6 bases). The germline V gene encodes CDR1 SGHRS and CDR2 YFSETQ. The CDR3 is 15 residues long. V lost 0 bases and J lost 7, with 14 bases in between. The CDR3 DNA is TGCGCCAGCAGCTTGGGGCCCCCCGGGGGTAATGAGCAGTTCTTC. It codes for CASSLGPPGGNEQFF.

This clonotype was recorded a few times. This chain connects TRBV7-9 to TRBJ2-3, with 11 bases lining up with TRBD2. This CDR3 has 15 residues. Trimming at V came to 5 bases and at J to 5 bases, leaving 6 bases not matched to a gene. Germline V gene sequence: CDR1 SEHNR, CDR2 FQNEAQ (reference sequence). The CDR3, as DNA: TGTGCCAGCAGCCCAAAGGGGACTAGCGGAGATACGCAGTATTTT. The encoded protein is CASSPKGTSGDTQYF.

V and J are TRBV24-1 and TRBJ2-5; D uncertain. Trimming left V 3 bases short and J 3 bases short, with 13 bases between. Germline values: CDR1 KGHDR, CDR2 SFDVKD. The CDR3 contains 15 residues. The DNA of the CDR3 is TGTGCCACCAGTGATCCACCCCGCGGCGAAGAGACCCAGTACTTC. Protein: CATSDPPRGEETQYF.

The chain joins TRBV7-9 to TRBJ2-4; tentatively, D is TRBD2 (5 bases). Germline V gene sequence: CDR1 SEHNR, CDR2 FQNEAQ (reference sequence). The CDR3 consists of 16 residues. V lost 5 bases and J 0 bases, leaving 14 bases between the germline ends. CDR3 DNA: TGTGCCAGCAGCCTTACGGCAGGACTAGCCAAAAACATTCAGTACTTC. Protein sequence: CASSLTAGLAKNIQYF. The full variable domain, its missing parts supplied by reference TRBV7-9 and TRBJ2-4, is DTGVSQNPRHKITKRGQNVTFRCDPISEHNRLYWYRQTLGQGPEFLTYFQNEAQLEKSRLLSDRFSAERPKGSFSTLEIQRTEQGDSAMYLCASSLTAGLAKNIQYFGAGTRLSVL.